This TCR beta chain was identified during a study of T cells in tumors after PD-1 blockade. Overall study results and limits: Clonal replacement, not reinvigoration, is suggested for expanded exhausted CD8+ clones after therapy. Clonal replacement appeared only between pre- and post-treatment samples.

This clone is medium-sized. What it recognizes is unknown. CDR3 size: 13 residues. V was shortened by 5 bases and J by 16 bases, with 21 bases between the two germline ends. Germline V gene sequence: CDR1 LNHDA, CDR2 SQIVND (reference sequence). Profiling relied on immunoSEQ multiplex PCR, and the TCRdb table lists in-frame clones only, not all of them. The top ten clones hold 30% to 40% of a sample with 11,000 to 15,000 clones, 55% to 75% of them seen once. This specimen was tumor tissue, taken after anti-PD-1 treatment. The chain joins TRBV19 to TRBJ1-3; no definite D call. The TCR was taken from a human donor with cutaneous squamous cell carcinoma. The CDR3 is CASSSADGPLVYF. The CDR3 DNA reads as TGTGCCAGTAGTTCCGCGGACGGACCTCTGGTGTATTTT.